This T cell receptor beta chain derives from a study of blood T cell repertoires in COVID-19. The CDR3 has 12 amino acids. Germline V gene sequence: CDR1 MNHEY, CDR2 SVGAGI. Unmatched junction bases numbered 0, after V lost 8 bases and J lost 4 bases. Sequencing was performed with immunoSEQ multiplex PCR; in TCRdb, only in-frame clones are kept and a portion is missing. Of hundreds of thousands of clones in the sample, roughly nine tenths are singletons; the top ten hold approximately 3%. This chain links TRBV6-5 with TRBJ1-2; 11 positions agree with TRBD1. The clonotype originates from a woman in her twenties or thirties with COVID-19, enrolled during active disease. The sequenced material came from peripheral blood. The CDR3 protein is CASGTGGYGYTF. For the CDR3, the DNA is TGTGCCAGCGGGACAGGGGGCTATGGCTACACCTTC.